This is a list of T cell receptor beta chains from one sample in a study of shared clonotypes between healthy human individuals. The table came from immunoSEQ multiplex PCR; TCRdb's copy has only in-frame clones and leaves some out. The sample shows 600,000 or so clones, roughly 98% of them seen only once. Sequenced material: naive CD8+ T cells sorted from blood. Source of these receptors: a man aged 25-45 years in good health. The CDR3 runs from the conserved cysteine through the conserved F or W. A D gene is named only where the DNA matches it firmly. Some rows mark clone size as missing; the rest say once, few, many or name a class of expanded clone.

>NA|TRBD2|TRBV7-9|TRBJ2-3
TGTGCCAGCACCCGGAGCGGGGCTAGCACAGATACGCAGTATTTT
CASTRSGASTDTQYF
>NA|NA|TRBV7-9|TRBJ2-1
TGTGCCAGCAGCGGCAGTGGCTCCTACAATGAGCAGTTCTTC
CASSGSGSYNEQFF
>NA|TRBD1|TRBV13|TRBJ1-4
TGTGCCAGCAGCCACGGGACAGCAGAAAAACTGTTTTTT
CASSHGTAEKLFF
>NA|TRBD2|TRBV5-1|TRBJ2-1
TGCGCCAGCAGCGTCGCCGGGACTAGCGGAGACTACAATGAGCAGTTCTTC
CASSVAGTSGDYNEQFF
>NA|TRBD2|TRBV10-2|TRBJ2-2
TGCGCCAGCAGTACAAGACTAGCGGGAGTACCCACCGGGGAGCTGTTTTTT
CASSTRLAGVPTGELFF
>NA|NA|TRBV2|TRBJ2-1
TGTGCCAGCAGTGAATTCCGGGGGGCTGTCGACAATGAGCAGTTCTTC
CASSEFRGAVDNEQFF
>NA|TRBD2|TRBV11-2|TRBJ2-3
TGTGCCAGCAGCTTGGGGACTAGCGGGTTTGGGGATACGCAGTATTTT
CASSLGTSGFGDTQYF
>NA|TRBD2|TRBV18|TRBJ2-5
TGTGCCAGCTCACCACCTCCGGGACTAGCGGGATTAGAGACCCAGTACTTC
CASSPPPGLAGLETQYF
>NA|NA|TRBV6-5|TRBJ1-1
TGTGCCACCATGGCGGCATTCGAAGCTTTCTTT
CATMAAFEAFF
>once|TRBD1|TRBV11-2|TRBJ1-2
TGTGCCAGCAGCCTAGGGACAGGTCGGGGTGGCTACACCTTC
CASSLGTGRGGYTF
>NA|TRBD1|TRBV6-6|TRBJ1-4
TGTGCCAGCAGTTACCCCGACAGGGGATTAAATGAAAAACTGTTTTTT
CASSYPDRGLNEKLFF
>once|TRBD1|TRBV6-6|TRBJ2-7
TGTGCCAGCAGTCGGGACAGCTACGAGCAGTACTTC
CASSRDSYEQYF
>once|NA|TRBV29-1|TRBJ2-5
TGCAGCGTTGAATTCCACCTCTACAGTGAAGAGGAGACCCAGTACTTC
CSVEFHLYSEEETQYF
>few|TRBD2|TRBV28|TRBJ2-7
TGTGCCAGCAGCTTCTTAGCGGGAGGGCAATACGAGCAGTACTTC
CASSFLAGGQYEQYF
>NA|NA|TRBV6-1|TRBJ2-1
TGTGCCAGCAGCGAAGACAGGAGCTCCTACAATGAGCAGTTCTTC
CASSEDRSSYNEQFF
>NA|TRBD1|TRBV4-1|TRBJ1-1
TGCGCCAGCAGCTCGACAGGGGAGGACACTGAAGCTTTCTTT
CASSSTGEDTEAFF
>NA|TRBD2|TRBV10-2|TRBJ2-7
TGCGCCAGCCGGGGTTCCGGGACTAGCGTAATCTACGAGCAGTACTTC
CASRGSGTSVIYEQYF
>NA|TRBD2|TRBV27|TRBJ2-5
TGTGCCAGCAGTCGACTAGCGGGAGGGCCCGAGACCCAGTACTTC
CASSRLAGGPETQYF
>NA|NA|TRBV7-7|TRBJ2-5
TGTGCTAGCAGCCCTCCTTCGGAGGAGACCCAGTACTTC
CASSPPSEETQYF
>NA|NA|TRBV7-9|TRBJ2-1
TGTGCCAGCAGCTTGGTATCGAGATACAATGAGCAGTTCTTC
CASSLVSRYNEQFF
>NA|TRBD2|TRBV11-2|TRBJ2-7
TGTGCCAGCAGCTTATTGGGGGGGACTTCGTCCTACGAGCAGTACTTC
CASSLLGGTSSYEQYF
>once|NA|TRBV27|TRBJ2-1
TGTGCCAGCAGTTTTGTTCGGCAAATGACCTTGGACAATGAGCAGTTCTTC
CASSFVRQMTLDNEQFF
>NA|TRBD2|TRBV7-2|TRBJ2-3
TGTGCCAGCAGCTCAATGTCATTTACTAGCGGAAGGAGCCCAGATACGCAGTATTTT
CASSSMSFTSGRSPDTQYF
>NA|NA|TRBV7-6|TRBJ2-7
TGTGCCAGCAGCTTAGGAGTATCCTACGAGCAGTACTTC
CASSLGVSYEQYF
>NA|NA|TRBV4-3|TRBJ2-1
TGCGCCAGCAGCCACCCATCCTCGAGCGAGCAGTTCTTC
CASSHPSSSEQFF
>NA|TRBD1|TRBV15|TRBJ2-7
TGTGCCACCAGCAGGGAGGACAGGGGTATCGAGCAGTACTTC
CATSREDRGIEQYF
>NA|TRBD1|TRBV2|TRBJ2-1
TGTGCCAGCAGTCTCACTTCGGGACAGATTAGGAATGAGCAGTTCTTC
CASSLTSGQIRNEQFF
>NA|NA|TRBV7-9|TRBJ1-2
TGTGCCAGCAGCTTTTCCCCGACAACGAACTATGGCTACACCTTC
CASSFSPTTNYGYTF
>NA|NA|TRBV29-1|TRBJ2-7
TGCAGCGTTGCCCCCCGGGGCACTTCCCACGAGCAGTACTTC
CSVAPRGTSHEQYF
>NA|NA|TRBV27|TRBJ2-7
TGTGCCAGCAGTCCCACCTTGGGGGGCGCGGGGGAGCAGTACTTC
CASSPTLGGAGEQYF
>NA|NA|TRBV28|TRBJ2-7
TGTGCCAGCAGCCCCACCTTAGGAGTCTACGAGCAGTACTTC
CASSPTLGVYEQYF
>NA|NA|TRBV2|TRBJ2-1
TGTGCCAGCAGTCCTAGGGCCCACAATGAGCAGTTCTTC
CASSPRAHNEQFF
>NA|TRBD2|TRBV7-9|TRBJ2-1
TGTGCCAGCAGCTTACTCCGGACTAGCGGGAGTGACAATGAGCAGTTCTTC
CASSLLRTSGSDNEQFF
>NA|NA|TRBV4-1|TRBJ1-5
TGCGCCAGCAGCCTCTCGACAGGCTCTCCCAATCAGCCCCAGCATTTT
CASSLSTGSPNQPQHF
>NA|TRBD2|TRBV2|TRBJ2-1
TGTGCCAGCAGGGGACTAGCGGGAGAGCGTGAGCAGTTCTTC
CASRGLAGEREQFF
>NA|NA|TRBV4-1|TRBJ2-7
TGCGCCAGCAGCCGAGGTCAGTACTACGAGCAGTACTTC
CASSRGQYYEQYF
>NA|TRBD2|TRBV27|TRBJ2-1
TGTGCCAGCAGTGCGCTAGCGGGAGGTTTAGATGAGCAGTTCTTC
CASSALAGGLDEQFF
>NA|TRBD2|TRBV5-6|TRBJ2-3
TGTGCCAGCAGATTTGAGACTAGCGGAGATACGCAGTATTTT
CASRFETSGDTQYF
>NA|TRBD2|TRBV5-6|TRBJ2-1
TGTGCCAGCAGCATCGGGACTAGCGGAAACAATGAGCAGTTCTTC
CASSIGTSGNNEQFF
>NA|TRBD2|TRBV28|TRBJ2-3
TGTGCCAGCAGTTTAATGGCGGGAGTAACTACAGATACGCAGTATTTT
CASSLMAGVTTDTQYF
>NA|NA|TRBV7-7|TRBJ2-5
TGTGCTAGCAGCTTGGGCGGTTCCGAGACCCAGTACTTC
CASSLGGSETQYF
>NA|NA|TRBV18|TRBJ2-6
TGTGCCAGCTCACCACCCAGGTCTGGGGCCAACGTCCTGACTTTC
CASSPPRSGANVLTF
>NA|TRBD1|TRBV4-3|TRBJ2-7
TGCGCCAGCAGCCAGGAACAGGGGGATACCTACGAGCAGTACTTC
CASSQEQGDTYEQYF
>NA|TRBD2|TRBV7-9|TRBJ2-3
TGTGCCAGCAGCTTATTACTAGCGGTTACAGATACGCAGTATTTT
CASSLLLAVTDTQYF
>NA|TRBD2|TRBV27|TRBJ2-1
TGTGCCAGCAGTTGGGGACTAGCTGCCTACAATGAGCAGTTCTTC
CASSWGLAAYNEQFF
>NA|TRBD1|TRBV13|TRBJ2-5
TGTGCCAGCAGCACCGGACAGGGACCCCAAGAGACCCAGTACTTC
CASSTGQGPQETQYF
>NA|TRBD1|TRBV10-3|TRBJ2-2
TGTGCCATCAGTGAATTGGGACAGGGTTTGGCCACCGGGGAGCTGTTTTTT
CAISELGQGLATGELFF